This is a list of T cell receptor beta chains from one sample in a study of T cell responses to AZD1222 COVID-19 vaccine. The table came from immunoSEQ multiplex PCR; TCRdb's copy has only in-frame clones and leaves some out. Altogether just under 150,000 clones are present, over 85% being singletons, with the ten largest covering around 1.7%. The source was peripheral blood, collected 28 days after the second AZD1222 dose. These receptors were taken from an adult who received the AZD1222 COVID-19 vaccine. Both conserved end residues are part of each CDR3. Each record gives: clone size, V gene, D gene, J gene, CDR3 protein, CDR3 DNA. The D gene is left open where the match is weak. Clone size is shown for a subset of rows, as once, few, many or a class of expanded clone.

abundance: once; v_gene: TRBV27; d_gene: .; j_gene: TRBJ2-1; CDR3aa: CASSFGLYNEQFF; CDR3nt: TGTGCCAGCAGTTTTGGCCTTTACAATGAGCAGTTCTTC
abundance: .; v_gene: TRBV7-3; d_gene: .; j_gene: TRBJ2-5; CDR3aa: CASSLLGGETQYF; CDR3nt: TGTGCCAGCAGCTTACTCGGGGGAGAGACCCAGTACTTC
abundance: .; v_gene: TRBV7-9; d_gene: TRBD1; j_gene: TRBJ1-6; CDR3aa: CASRGQLGQGRSPLHF; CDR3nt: TGTGCCAGCAGGGGACAGTTGGGACAGGGTCGGTCACCCCTCCACTTT
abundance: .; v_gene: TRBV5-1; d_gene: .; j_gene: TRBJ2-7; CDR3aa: CASSLGEAVYEQYF; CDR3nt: TGCGCCAGCAGCTTGGGGGAGGCGGTATACGAGCAGTACTTC
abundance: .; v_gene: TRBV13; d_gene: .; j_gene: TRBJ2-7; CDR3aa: CASSGLGGAPYEQYF; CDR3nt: TGTGCCAGCAGCGGCTTGGGGGGAGCCCCTTACGAGCAGTACTTC
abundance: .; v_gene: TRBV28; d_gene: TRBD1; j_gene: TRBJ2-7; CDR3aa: CASRTGQGYEQYF; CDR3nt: TGTGCCAGCAGGACCGGACAGGGCTACGAGCAGTACTTC
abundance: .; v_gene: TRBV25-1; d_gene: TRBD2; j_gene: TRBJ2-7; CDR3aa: CASSDFGLASYEQYF; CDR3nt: TGTGCCAGCAGTGATTTTGGACTAGCCTCCTACGAGCAGTACTTC
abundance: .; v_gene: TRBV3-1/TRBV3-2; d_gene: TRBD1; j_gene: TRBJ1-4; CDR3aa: CASSQGPGQPLNEKLFF; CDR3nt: TGTGCCAGCAGCCAAGGGCCGGGACAGCCATTGAATGAAAAACTGTTTTTT
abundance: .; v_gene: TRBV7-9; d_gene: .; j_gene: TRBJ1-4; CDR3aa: CASSLGGASEKLFF; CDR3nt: TGTGCCAGCAGCTTAGGGGGTGCTTCTGAAAAACTGTTTTTT
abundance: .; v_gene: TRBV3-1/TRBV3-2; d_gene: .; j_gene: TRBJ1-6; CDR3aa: CASSQLGGPPNSPLHF; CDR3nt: TGTGCCAGCAGCCAGTTAGGCGGGCCGCCGAATTCACCCCTCCACTTT
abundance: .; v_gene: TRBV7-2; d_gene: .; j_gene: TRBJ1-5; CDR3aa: CASSFGGSGGSQPQHF; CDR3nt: TGTGCCAGCAGCTTCGGGGGGTCGGGGGGCAGTCAGCCCCAGCATTTT
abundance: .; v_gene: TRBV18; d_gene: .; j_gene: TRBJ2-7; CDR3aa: CASSPPGNGMSSYEQYF; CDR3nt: TGTGCCAGCTCACCACCGGGGAACGGGATGAGCTCCTACGAGCAGTACTTC
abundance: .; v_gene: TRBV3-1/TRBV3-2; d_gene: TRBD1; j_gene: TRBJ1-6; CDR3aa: CASSQGQAGSPLHF; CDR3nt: TGTGCCAGCAGCCAGGGACAGGCGGGTTCACCCCTCCACTTT
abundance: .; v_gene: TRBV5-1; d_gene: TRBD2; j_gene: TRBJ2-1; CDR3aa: CASRLAGSNEQFF; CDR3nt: TGCGCCAGCAGACTAGCGGGTTCCAATGAGCAGTTCTTC
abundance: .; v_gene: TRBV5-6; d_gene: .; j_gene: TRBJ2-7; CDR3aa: CASSPWELPRQYF; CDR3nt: TGTGCCAGCAGCCCTTGGGAACTCCCCCGGCAGTACTTC
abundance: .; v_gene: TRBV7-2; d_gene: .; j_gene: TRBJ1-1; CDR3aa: CASSGVAAFF; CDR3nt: TGTGCCAGCAGCGGGGTAGCAGCTTTCTTT